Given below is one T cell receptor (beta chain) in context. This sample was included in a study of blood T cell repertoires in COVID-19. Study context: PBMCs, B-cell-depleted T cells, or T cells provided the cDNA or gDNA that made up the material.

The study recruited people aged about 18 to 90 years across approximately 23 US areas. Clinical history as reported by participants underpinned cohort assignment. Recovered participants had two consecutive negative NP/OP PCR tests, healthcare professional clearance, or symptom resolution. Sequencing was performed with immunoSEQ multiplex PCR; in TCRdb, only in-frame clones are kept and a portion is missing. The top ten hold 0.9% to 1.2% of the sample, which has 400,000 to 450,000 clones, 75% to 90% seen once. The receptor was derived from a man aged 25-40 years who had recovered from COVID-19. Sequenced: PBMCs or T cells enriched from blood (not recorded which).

DNA for the CDR3: TGTGCCAGCAGCTTAGCAGCTAGCTTCAATGAGCAGTTCTTC. Translating gives CASSLAASFNEQFF. The chain carries TRBV7-9 and TRBJ2-1, with D perhaps matching TRBD2 (5 bases). Germline V gene data show CDR1 as SEHNR and CDR2 as FQNEAQ (reference sequence). The V end was cut by 0 bases, the J end by 6 bases, with 9 bases between. CDR3 size: 14 residues.